The 12 T cell receptor beta chains below were found in one sample sequenced in a study of human T cells and chemical hapten exposure. TCRdb re-called the RACE reads through MiXCR, storing one row per CDR3 protein. The table lists 85,000 to 100,000 distinct CDR3 sequences, under 14% of them singletons. As for time point: pre-sensitization, week 0. Treatment meaning: therapeutic diphenylcyclopropenone sensitization with weekly scalp DPC. This material consisted of whole blood, taken in connection with sensitization to the hapten diphenylcyclopropenone (DPC). Receptors were obtained from a woman aged 55-75 years with alopecia areata. Some clones in this sample may be carry-over from other donors' samples.

The sample holds one count of this clonotype. J is TRBJ1-2 and V is TRBV12-3 or TRBV12-4, with 7 nucleotides matching TRBD1. The CDR3 consists of 13 residues. V was clipped by 6 bases and J by 6 bases; unmatched bases: 7. The CDR3: CASREQGGDGYTF. DNA for the CDR3: TGTGCCAGCAGAGAGCAGGGGGGGGATGGCTACACCTTC.

This clonotype was found a few times. Here the CDR3 reads CSASPGGTAKNIQYF. CDR3 DNA: TGCAGTGCTAGCCCCGGGGGAACGGCCAAAAACATTCAGTACTTC. The V call is TRBV20-1, the J call TRBJ2-4, with TRBD2 as a possible D gene (6 bases). The CDR3 consists of 15 residues. V was pared by 3 bases and J by 1 base, with 13 bases between. Germline V lookup: CDR1 DFQATT, CDR2 SNEGSKA (reference sequence).

This clonotype was detected many times. The rearrangement joins TRBV12-3 or TRBV12-4 to TRBJ1-5; D possibly corresponds to TRBD1 (5 bases). Trimming shortened V by 4 bases and J by 5 bases, and 9 bases separated the two germline ends. The CDR3 has 13 residues. CDR3 loop: CASSYRGDQPQHF. The DNA for the CDR3 is TGTGCCAGCAGTTATCGAGGGGATCAGCCCCAGCATTTT.

Many counts were recorded for this clonotype. This rearrangement joins TRBV20-1 to TRBJ1-6; tentatively, D is TRBD1 (5 bases). V lost 1 base to trimming and J lost 9 bases, with 25 bases between them. There are 18 residues in the CDR3. CDR1 DFQATT and CDR2 SNEGSKA come from the germline V gene (reference sequence). CDR3 bases: TGCAGTGCTAGAGTCCCCCCCGCCGCCGGGACCGAGGGTTCACCCCTCCACTTT. It is translated as CSARVPPAAGTEGSPLHF.

This clonotype appeared many times. This rearrangement joins TRBV7-2 to TRBJ1-4; TRBD1 matches 9 bases. Trimming removed 6 bases from V and 2 bases from J; junction bases left unmatched: 16. The CDR3 extends over 19 amino acids. Germline loops: CDR1 SGHTA, CDR2 FQGNSA. CDR3 sequence reads: CASSFPKQGAITTNEKLFF. CDR3 nucleotides: TGTGCCAGCAGTTTCCCAAAACAGGGGGCAATAACGACTAATGAAAAACTGTTTTTT.

This clonotype was found a few times. The chain couples TRBV11-2 to TRBJ2-7; no clear D gene. The CDR3 extends over 13 amino acids. V shed 3 bases and J shed 4 bases, with 10 bases lying between them. Germline CDR1 reads SGHAT; CDR2 reads FQNNGV. CDR3 region: CASSFSDLYEQYF. In nucleotides, the CDR3 is TGTGCCAGCAGCTTTTCCGACCTATACGAGCAGTACTTC.

This clonotype was counted many times. This rearrangement joins TRBV2 to TRBJ2-5; 8 bases agree with TRBD2. The J segment lost 5 bases and the V segment lost 6 bases, leaving 17 bases of the junction unmatched. This CDR3 comprises 17 residues. Looked up from germline, CDR1 is SNHLY and CDR2 is FYNNEI. The CDR3 here is CASRNPRARGGQETQYF. The CDR3 DNA reads as TGTGCCAGCAGGAACCCTAGGGCCCGGGGGGGCCAGGAGACCCAGTACTTC.

A few counts support this clonotype. V gene TRBV9 combines with J gene TRBJ2-3, with 8 bases lining up with TRBD1. The CDR3 spans 15 residues. Per the germline V gene, CDR1 is SGDLS and CDR2 is YYNGEE. V shed 2 bases and J 1 base; nucleotides not matched to a gene: 3. The CDR3 bases are TGTGCCAGCAGCGTTTTGACAGGGGGCACAGATACGCAGTATTTT. Translation: CASSVLTGGTDTQYF.

This clonotype has a count of ten or more. This rearrangement joins TRBV7-9 to TRBJ2-1; D ambiguous. The ends were cut back, 5 bases at V and 2 bases at J, with 10 bases in the middle. The germline CDR1 and CDR2 sequences are SEHNR and FQNEAQ (reference sequence). This CDR3 comprises 14 residues. The CDR3 loop reads CASSPDGAYNEQFF. The CDR3 DNA reads TGTGCCAGCAGCCCCGATGGGGCCTACAATGAGCAGTTCTTC.

This clonotype was seen ten or more times. The chain couples TRBV7-9 to TRBJ2-3; TRBD2 might be the D (5 bases). Germline values: CDR1 SEHNR, CDR2 FQNEAQ (reference sequence). The V end was cut by 0 bases, the J end by 6 bases, with 13 bases between. This CDR3 has 15 residues. The CDR3 DNA follows: TGTGCCAGCAGCTTAGCTTGGACTGTCCCGGATACGCAGTATTTT. As protein: CASSLAWTVPDTQYF.

J is TRBJ2-1 and V is TRBV9; D may be TRBD2 (6 bases). This CDR3 is 15 amino acids long. V was cut by 3 bases and J by 0 bases, with 10 bases left in between. Germline V gene lookup returns CDR1 SGDLS and CDR2 YYNGEE. The CDR3 loop is CASSASGYSYNEQFF. CDR3 DNA sequence: TGTGCCAGCAGCGCAAGCGGGTACTCCTACAATGAGCAGTTCTTC.

This clonotype occurred a few times. The rearrangement links TRBV24-1 to TRBJ2-1; D gene unclear. V was clipped by 6 bases and J by 4 bases, with 9 bases between them. CDR1 and CDR2 (germline): KGHDR, SFDVKD. This CDR3 is 13 amino acids long. CDR3 DNA: TGTGCCACCAGTAGTACACAGTACAATGAGCAGTTCTTC. The encoded protein is CATSSTQYNEQFF.